This T cell receptor beta chain was documented in a study of blood T cell repertoires in COVID-19. TCRdb's copy holds only in-frame clones and misses some; the assay was immunoSEQ multiplex PCR. The table lists roughly 360,000 clones, approximately 88% of them singletons. The germline V gene encodes CDR1 ENHRY and CDR2 SYGVKD. V was pared by 0 bases and J by 1 base, with 13 bases between. CDR3 length: 17 residues. Sequenced material: PBMCs or T cells enriched from blood (not recorded which). The rearrangement joins TRBV10-3 to TRBJ1-5; D not resolved. The TCR originated in a woman in her thirties with acute COVID-19. This chain's CDR3 is CAISESEGFRSNQPQHF. For the CDR3, the DNA is TGTGCCATCAGTGAGTCGGAGGGTTTTAGGAGCAATCAGCCCCAGCATTTT.